The clone carrying this T cell receptor beta chain was detected many times. Germline V CDR1 and CDR2: MNHEY, SVGAGI. The CDR3 extends over 13 amino acids. Trimming took 6 bases from V and 2 from J, leaving 8 bases between them. Around 0.5 ug RNA was reverse transcribed with alpha and beta constant-region primers. Separate chain-specific third strand synthesis with multiplexing indices produced the alpha and beta libraries. TCRdb re-called the 5' RACE reads with MiXCR, one entry per CDR3 protein. The table includes around 4,300 distinct CDR3 sequences, roughly 8.3% detected once. The data are from a study of HIV-infected patients and healthy controls. The repertoire came from unfractionated whole blood and reflected all unsorted peripheral T cells.

V usage is TRBV6-5 and J usage is TRBJ2-1; a possible D gene is TRBD1 (6 bases). This clonotype originated in an adult with HIV infection. This specimen was blood, taken before antiretroviral therapy. The CDR3 is CASSRDTYNEQFF. In nucleotides, the CDR3 is TGTGCCAGCAGCCGGGACACCTACAATGAGCAGTTCTTC.